These 23 T cell receptor beta chains were all obtained from the same sample, sequenced in a study of T cells in localized non-small cell lung cancer. TCRdb keeps only in-frame clones here, not all; method: immunoSEQ multiplex PCR. The sample lists over 10,000 clones, approximately 80% occurring once. Sequenced here: peripheral blood, sampled before any cancer treatment. These receptors originate from a male donor at least 60 years old with stage I squamous cell lung carcinoma.

V gene TRBV2 combines with J gene TRBJ2-7; 9 positions agree with TRBD1. The V segment lost 6 bases and the J segment 3 bases; nucleotides outside the gene matches: 3. CDR3 length: 13 amino acids. Germline V gene data show CDR1 as SNHLY and CDR2 as FYNNEI. The CDR3 region has the DNA TGTGCCAGCAGCCGGGACAGGGTCTACGAGCAGTACTTC. This encodes CASSRDRVYEQYF.

V and J are TRBV5-1 and TRBJ1-2, with D possibly TRBD1 on 6 matching bases. Germline assignment: CDR1 SGHRS and CDR2 YFSETQ. Trimming removed 2 bases at V and 6 bases at J, with 8 bases between. This CDR3 has 12 amino acids. The CDR3: CASSFNRDGYTF. CDR3 nucleotides: TGCGCCAGCAGCTTCAACAGGGATGGCTACACCTTC.

The chain employs TRBV29-1 and TRBJ1-2, with D perhaps TRBD1 (5 bases). The CDR3 has 14 residues. V was clipped by 0 bases and J by 8 bases, with 16 bases between them. Germline V CDR1 and CDR2: SQVTM, ANQGSEA. CDR3 coding DNA: TGCAGCGTTGAAGAGGGGGGGACGCTCCGAGGCTACACCTTC. This translates into CSVEEGGTLRGYTF.

J is TRBJ1-3 and V is TRBV19; TRBD1 might be the D (5 bases). The CDR3 length is 13 residues. Germline V CDR1 and CDR2: LNHDA, SQIVND (reference sequence). Trimming cost V 8 bases and J 4 bases, with 12 bases left between them. The CDR3 reads CASGVNRGNTIYF. CDR3 in DNA: TGTGCCAGTGGAGTTAACAGGGGAAACACCATATATTTT.

The sample holds one count of this clone. This chain links TRBV28 with TRBJ1-1; 7 nucleotides line up with TRBD1. The CDR3 is 14 amino acids. Losses at the gene ends were 7 bases for V and 0 bases for J; bases not matched to a gene: 5. Germline V gives CDR1 MDHEN, CDR2 SYDVKM. CDR3 coding DNA: TGTGCCAGCACTTGGGGGACAGTGAACACTGAAGCTTTCTTT. Translating gives CASTWGTVNTEAFF.

The CDR3 sequence: CASSLGTASGNTIYF. The CDR3 nucleotides read TGTGCCAGCAGCCTCGGGACCGCCTCTGGAAACACCATATATTTT. The chain couples TRBV5-4 to TRBJ1-3; tentative D call: TRBD1 (5 bases). CDR3 length: 15 amino acids. Trimming stripped 4 bases from V and 0 bases from J, with 11 bases between. Germline lookup yields CDR1 SGHNT and CDR2 YYREEE (reference sequence). Full variable domain (rest looked up from reference TRBV5-4 and TRBJ1-3): ETGVTQSPTHLIKTRGQQVTLRCSSQSGHNTVSWYQQALGQGPQFIFQYYREEENGRGNFPPRFSGLQFPNYSSELNVNALELDDSALYLCASSLGTASGNTIYFGEGSWLTVV.

The V gene is TRBV5-1, the J gene TRBJ1-2; D is undetermined. CDR3 length: 14 residues. Between the trimmed V and J ends, which lost 1 base and 3 bases, there was a span of 10 bases. CDR1 and CDR2 (germline): SGHRS, YFSETQ. CDR3 sequence reads: CASSLYGRDYGYTF. CDR3 DNA sequence: TGCGCCAGCAGCTTGTACGGTCGTGACTATGGCTACACCTTC.

The chain links TRBV5-1 to TRBJ2-5; 7 nucleotides align to TRBD1. This CDR3 is built from 15 residues. Germline CDR1 and CDR2: SGHRS and YFSETQ. V was clipped by 0 bases and J by 5 bases; unmatched bases: 7. The CDR3 nucleotides are TGCGCCAGCAGCTTGGGGGACAGACTAACGGAGACCCAGTACTTC. It is translated as CASSLGDRLTETQYF.

V and J are TRBV28 and TRBJ2-7, with D possibly TRBD2 on 5 matching bases. Germline V gene lookup returns CDR1 MDHEN and CDR2 SYDVKM. The CDR3 spans 13 residues. The ends were cut back, 6 bases at V and 5 bases at J, with 14 bases in the middle. CDR3 amino acids: CASRRITGNEQYF. DNA for the CDR3: TGTGCCAGCAGGAGGATTACGGGGAACGAGCAGTACTTC. The complete variable domain, with remaining parts taken from reference TRBV28 and TRBJ2-7, reads DVKVTQSSRYLVKRTGEKVFLECVQDMDHENMFWYRQDPGLGLRLIYFSYDVKMKEKGDIPEGYSVSREKKERFSLILESASTNQTSMYLCASRRITGNEQYFGPGTRLTVT.

The V call is TRBV5-6, the J call TRBJ1-2; D perhaps matches TRBD1 (6 bases). The CDR3 runs 14 residues. The germline V and J ends were trimmed by 3 bases and 4 bases, with 13 bases remaining between them. The germline CDR1 and CDR2 sequences are SGHDT and YYEEEE. CDR3 nucleotides: TGTGCCAGCAGCTACGGACAGTACTCCTATGGCTACACCTTC. It yields the protein CASSYGQYSYGYTF.

The chain has TRBV7-3 and TRBJ1-2; D is uncertain. The CDR3 is 13 residues long. Trimming shortened V by 5 bases and J by 4 bases, and 11 bases separated the two germline ends. Germline V gives CDR1 SGHTA, CDR2 FQGTGA. The CDR3 loop is CASSPFVGYGYTF. CDR3 DNA sequence: TGTGCCAGCAGCCCCTTCGTTGGCTATGGCTACACCTTC.

The chain employs TRBV4-1 and TRBJ2-1; D is undetermined. The germline CDR1 and CDR2 sequences are MGHRA and YSYEKL. The V end lost 5 bases, the J end lost 0 bases, and 11 bases lay between the germline ends. The CDR3 runs 15 residues. CDR3 in DNA: TGCGCCAGCAGCGTGGTCGGCGGCTCCTACAATGAGCAGTTCTTC. Protein product: CASSVVGGSYNEQFF.

The genes are TRBV18 and TRBJ2-4; D is unresolved. The germline V gene has CDR1 KGHSH and CDR2 LQKENI. This CDR3 region has 14 residues. V shed 5 bases and J shed 3 bases, with 11 bases lying between them. CDR3 DNA sequence: TGTGCCAGCTCATCAACTTTGGGCAAAAACATTCAGTACTTC. Its translation: CASSSTLGKNIQYF.

The chain combines TRBV5-6 with TRBJ2-5, with D perhaps matching TRBD2 (6 bases). V was shortened by 1 base and J by 7 bases, with 20 bases between the two germline ends. Germline V gene lookup returns CDR1 SGHDT and CDR2 YYEEEE. CDR3 length equals 16 residues. CDR3 residues: CASSLFSGGVRGTQYF. CDR3 nucleotides: TGTGCCAGCAGCTTGTTCTCCGGGGGAGTGAGAGGGACCCAGTACTTC.

This chain joins TRBV6-1 and TRBJ2-5; TRBD1 agrees at 9 bases. Germline V gene data show CDR1 as MNHNS and CDR2 as SASEGT. The CDR3 runs to 14 residues. V shed 8 bases, J shed 4 bases, and the junction held 8 bases outside the gene matches. CDR3 in DNA: TGTGCCAGCTGCGGGACAGGGATTCGAGAGACCCAGTACTTC. Protein: CASCGTGIRETQYF.

This clone was counted only a few times. This chain connects TRBV5-1 to TRBJ2-7; no clear D gene. Germline V gene sequence: CDR1 SGHRS, CDR2 YFSETQ. There are 15 residues in the CDR3. The V and J ends lost 4 bases and 3 bases respectively, with 17 bases between them. CDR3 bases: TGCGCCAGCAGCCCCCAGAGAGGAACAAACTACGAGCAGTACTTC. As protein: CASSPQRGTNYEQYF.

The chain joins TRBV5-4 to TRBJ2-7; the match to TRBD2 covers 8 bases. V shed 0 bases and J 4 bases; nucleotides not matched to a gene: 3. The length of the CDR3 is 14 residues. Germline V gene lookup returns CDR1 SGHNT and CDR2 YYREEE (reference sequence). Here the CDR3 reads CASSLGLASYEQYF. The CDR3 region has the DNA TGTGCCAGCAGCTTGGGACTAGCGAGTTACGAGCAGTACTTC.

The rearrangement links TRBV4-2 to TRBJ1-2; no clear D. Germline V gene data show CDR1 as LGHNA and CDR2 as YNFKEQ. V was shortened by 0 bases and J by 4 bases, with 12 bases between the two germline ends. The length of the CDR3 is 15 residues. CDR3 nucleotide sequence: TGTGCCAGCAGCCAAGAGATTCTGTCCCTCTATGGCTACACCTTC. Translated: CASSQEILSLYGYTF.

CDR3 region: CASRRLAGVYNEQFF. CDR3 nucleotide sequence: TGCGCCAGCAGGAGACTAGCGGGCGTCTACAATGAGCAGTTCTTC. The V and J genes are TRBV10-2 and TRBJ2-1; 10 nucleotides align to TRBD2. V lost 6 bases to trimming and J lost 3 bases; unmatched junction nucleotides: 5. This CDR3 has 15 amino acids. Germline V CDR1 and CDR2: WSHSY, SAAADI.

The chain carries TRBV4-2 and TRBJ2-7; perhaps TRBD2 as D (6 bases). Trimming shortened V by 5 bases and J by 0 bases, and 11 bases separated the two germline ends. CDR3 length: 14 residues. Germline CDR1 is LGHNA and CDR2 is YNFKEQ. CDR3 region: CASSSGGLSYEQYF. For the CDR3, the DNA is TGTGCCAGCAGCTCAGGAGGGCTCTCCTACGAGCAGTACTTC.

With regard to this clone: Other DNA sequences in this sample translate to the same CDR3. V gene TRBV6-5 combines with J gene TRBJ2-3; D gene unclear. Trimming left V 5 bases short and J 3 bases short, with 9 bases between. Germline-derived CDR1 and CDR2 are MNHEY and SVGAGI. This CDR3 comprises 13 residues. The CDR3 bases are TGTGCCAGCAGTACCCCCAGTACAGATACGCAGTATTTT. It codes for CASSTPSTDTQYF.

This chain joins TRBV19 and TRBJ2-2; no reliable D call. The V end lost 5 bases, the J end lost 1 base, and 20 bases lay between the germline ends. CDR3 size: 18 residues. The V gene's germline CDR1 is LNHDA and CDR2 SQIVND (reference sequence). In DNA, the CDR3 is TGTGCCAGTAGTCCTCTTCAGACCAATTCCCTGAACACCGGGGAGCTGTTTTTT. It is translated as CASSPLQTNSLNTGELFF.

The chain uses TRBV11-1 and TRBJ2-5; weak D call: TRBD1 (6 bases). V gave up 5 bases and J gave up 3 bases, with 16 bases separating them. The germline gives CDR1 SGHAT, CDR2 FQDESV (reference sequence). The CDR3 contains 15 residues. The CDR3 here is CASSPNRAEKETQYF. In nucleotides, the CDR3 is TGTGCCAGCAGCCCAAACAGGGCAGAAAAAGAGACCCAGTACTTC.